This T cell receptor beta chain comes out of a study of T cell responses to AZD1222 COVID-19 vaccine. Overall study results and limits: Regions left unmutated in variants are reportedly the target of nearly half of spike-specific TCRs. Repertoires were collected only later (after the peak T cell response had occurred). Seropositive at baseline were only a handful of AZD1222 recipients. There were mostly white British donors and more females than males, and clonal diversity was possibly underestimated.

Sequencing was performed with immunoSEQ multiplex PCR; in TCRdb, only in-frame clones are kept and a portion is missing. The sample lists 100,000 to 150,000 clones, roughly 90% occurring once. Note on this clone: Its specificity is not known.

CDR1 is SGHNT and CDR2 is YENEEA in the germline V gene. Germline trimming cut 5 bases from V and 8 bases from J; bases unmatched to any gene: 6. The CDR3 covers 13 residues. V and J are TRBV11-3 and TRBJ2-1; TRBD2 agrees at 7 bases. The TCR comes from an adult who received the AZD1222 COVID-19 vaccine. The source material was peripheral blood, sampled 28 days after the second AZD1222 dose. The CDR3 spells CASSKRTRDEQFF. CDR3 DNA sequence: TGTGCCAGCAGCAAGCGGACTAGGGATGAGCAGTTCTTC.